The 14 T cell receptor beta chains below come from one sample, sequenced in a study of cytomegalovirus exposure and HLA in healthy donors. The primer mix had 60 Vbeta and 13 Jbeta primers. Clones were read by immunoSEQ multiplex PCR, and TCRdb kept only the in-frame ones, dropping some. The table shows around 150,000 clones, with roughly two thirds occurring only once. Sequenced sample: PBMCs. These receptors were collected from a woman between 18 and 29 years old in good health and CMV-seropositive.

The V and J genes are TRBV19 and TRBJ1-2; D unclear. The CDR3 has 12 amino acids. V was clipped by 5 bases and J by 8 bases, with 12 bases between them. Germline V gene data show CDR1 as LNHDA and CDR2 as SQIVND (reference sequence). This chain's CDR3 is CASSYRNGGYTF. CDR3 DNA: TGTGCCAGTAGTTACAGAAACGGAGGCTACACCTTC.

This sequence joins TRBV28 and TRBJ2-1, with D possibly matching TRBD1 (5 bases). This CDR3 has 15 residues. Trimming left V 0 bases short and J 4 bases short, with 10 bases between. CDR1 and CDR2 from the germline V gene are MDHEN and SYDVKM. CDR3 loop: CASSLWDTEYNEQFF. The CDR3 region has the DNA TGTGCCAGCAGTTTATGGGACACCGAATACAATGAGCAGTTCTTC.

This sequence joins TRBV4-2 and TRBJ1-4; tentative D call: TRBD1 (6 bases). There are 16 residues in the CDR3. CDR1 is LGHNA, CDR2 YNFKEQ, per germline. V was clipped by 2 bases and J by 2 bases, with 12 bases between them. CDR3 in amino acids: CASSQRTARTNEKLFF. The CDR3, as DNA: TGTGCCAGCAGCCAACGGACAGCGCGGACTAATGAAAAACTGTTTTTT.

This clone has a handful of counts. The J gene is TRBJ2-1, the V gene TRBV5-1; 10 positions match TRBD2. Germline values: CDR1 SGHRS, CDR2 YFSETQ. The ends lost 4 bases at V and 8 bases at J; junction bases unmatched: 9. The CDR3 has 15 amino acids. CDR3 amino acids: CASSKSSGSVYEQFF. As DNA, the CDR3 is TGCGCCAGCAGCAAATCTAGCGGGAGTGTGTATGAGCAGTTCTTC.

This clone was seen more than once but under ten times. The sample has other DNA sequences that encode this CDR3 too. V usage is TRBV30 and J usage is TRBJ1-5; D remains unclear. CDR1 and CDR2 from the germline V gene are GTSNPN and SVGIG (reference sequence). Trimming cost V 0 bases and J 0 bases, with 3 bases left between them. The CDR3 covers 13 residues. In DNA, the CDR3 is TGTGCCTGGAGTGTCGGTAGCAATCAGCCCCAGCATTTT. The encoded protein is CAWSVGSNQPQHF.

The chain carries TRBV27 and TRBJ2-3; no firm D call. Between the trimmed V and J ends, which lost 4 bases and 9 bases, there was a span of 8 bases. The CDR3 length is 11 residues. Per germline, CDR1 MNHEY and CDR2 SMNVEV (reference sequence). The CDR3 spells CASSYGTTQYF. CDR3 bases: TGTGCCAGCAGTTATGGCACCACGCAGTATTTT.

V gene TRBV5-6 combines with J gene TRBJ2-5; TRBD2 matches 10 bases. The CDR3 has 17 residues. The germline V gene has CDR1 SGHDT and CDR2 YYEEEE. The V gene end was trimmed by 3 bases and the J gene end by 5 bases; junction bases not matched to a gene: 13. The CDR3 sequence is CASSWSPRGLALETQYF. CDR3 nucleotide sequence: TGTGCCAGCAGCTGGAGTCCGCGGGGACTAGCGTTGGAGACCCAGTACTTC.

The chain is built from TRBV19 and TRBJ2-3, with 12 bases identical to TRBD2. The CDR3 totals 17 residues. V lost 3 bases and J lost 0; bases outside the gene matches: 4. Germline lookup yields CDR1 LNHDA and CDR2 SQIVND (reference sequence). The CDR3 nucleotides read TGTGCCAGTAGTATCTCCGGGACTAGCGGGAGCACAGATACGCAGTATTTT. This gives the protein CASSISGTSGSTDTQYF.

This clone was counted a few times. The CDR3 DNA sequence: TGTGCCAGCAGTGGACTGGGACAGGGCGGCAATGAGCAGTTCTTC. As protein: CASSGLGQGGNEQFF. The chain uses TRBV27 and TRBJ2-1, with 9 positions matching TRBD1. The length of the CDR3 is 15 residues. V lost 5 bases to trimming and J lost 6 bases; unmatched junction nucleotides: 8. Germline values: CDR1 MNHEY, CDR2 SMNVEV (reference sequence).

As to this clone: Its ends do not fully match the called genes, so a read error is possible. The sample carries other DNA sequences with the same CDR3. The V gene is TRBV7-6, the J gene TRBJ2-1, with TRBD1 as a possible D gene (6 bases). CDR1 is SGHVS, CDR2 FNYEAQ, per germline. There are 12 residues in the CDR3. The CDR3 here is CASSRQDDEQFF. The DNA of the CDR3 is TGCGCCAGCAGCCGACAGGACGATGAGCAGTTCTTC.

This clone occurred once. The chain employs TRBV5-1 and TRBJ1-2, with D tentatively TRBD1 (5 bases). V was pared by 5 bases and J by 0 bases, with 35 bases between. Germline V gene lookup returns CDR1 SGHRS and CDR2 YFSETQ. This CDR3 has 22 residues. CDR3 nucleotide sequence: TGCGCCAGCAGGCACCCACGAGAATCAGGAGTCACACCCTTGACAGCTAACTATGGCTACACCTTC. This codes for CASRHPRESGVTPLTANYGYTF.

The chain couples TRBV28 to TRBJ2-7; 14 bases line up with TRBD2. The V gene end was trimmed by 3 bases and the J gene end by 4 bases; junction bases not matched to a gene: 5. The CDR3 runs 16 residues. From germline, CDR1 is MDHEN and CDR2 SYDVKM. CDR3 DNA: TGTGCCAGCAGTTTGGCAGGGACTAGCGGGAGTTACGAGCAGTACTTC. It encodes CASSLAGTSGSYEQYF.

This clone turned up a few times. The CDR3 loop is CASIKTGGAADTQYF. In DNA, the CDR3 is TGTGCCAGCATAAAAACCGGCGGGGCCGCAGATACGCAGTATTTT. The chain uses TRBV6-6 and TRBJ2-3; tentatively, D is TRBD2 (6 bases). V was pared by 7 bases and J by 4 bases, with 18 bases between. The CDR3 sequence is 15 residues long. Germline-derived CDR1 and CDR2 are MNHNY and SVGAGI (reference sequence).

The gene calls are TRBV10-2 and TRBJ2-7; TRBD2 matches 9 bases. The CDR3 runs 14 residues. V gave up 8 bases and J gave up 2 bases; unmatched junction bases: 7. Germline assignment: CDR1 WSHSY and CDR2 SAAADI. In DNA, the CDR3 is TGCGCCAGCTCTAGCGGGGCCCATACCTACGAGCAGTACTTC. It translates to CASSSGAHTYEQYF.